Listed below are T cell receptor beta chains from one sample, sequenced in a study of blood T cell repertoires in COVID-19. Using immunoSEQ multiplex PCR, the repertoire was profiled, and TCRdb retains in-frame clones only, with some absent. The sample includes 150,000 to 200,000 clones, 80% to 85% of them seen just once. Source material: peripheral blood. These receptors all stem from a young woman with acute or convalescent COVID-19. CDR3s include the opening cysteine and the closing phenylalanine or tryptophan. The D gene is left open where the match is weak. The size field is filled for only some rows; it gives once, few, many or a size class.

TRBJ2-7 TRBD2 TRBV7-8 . CASSLAGGPNEQYF TGTGCCAGCAGCTTGGCGGGAGGGCCTAACGAGCAGTACTTC
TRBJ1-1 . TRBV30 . CAWNVERDTEAFF TGTGCCTGGAACGTCGAACGGGACACTGAAGCTTTCTTT
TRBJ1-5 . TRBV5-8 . CASSLGTVRGQPQHF TGTGCCAGCAGCTTGGGGACAGTTAGAGGTCAGCCCCAGCATTTT
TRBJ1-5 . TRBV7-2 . CASNREFSNQPQHF TGTGCCAGCAACAGGGAATTCAGCAATCAGCCCCAGCATTTT
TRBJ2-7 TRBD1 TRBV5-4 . CASSHTGDYEQYF TGTGCCAGCAGTCATACAGGGGACTACGAGCAGTACTTC
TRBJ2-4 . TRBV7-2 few CASSLDYGGSNIQYF TGTGCCAGCAGCTTAGATTATGGGGGGAGCAACATTCAGTACTTC
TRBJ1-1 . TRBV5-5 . CASSLLGGGTEAFF TGTGCCAGCAGCTTGCTGGGCGGGGGGACTGAAGCTTTCTTT
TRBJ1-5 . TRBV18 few CASSPGLRTVYSNQPQHF TGTGCCAGCTCACCGGGCTTGCGAACAGTCTATAGCAATCAGCCCCAGCATTTT
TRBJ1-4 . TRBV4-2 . CASSQGRVKEKLFF TGTGCCAGCAGCCAAGGCAGGGTAAAGGAAAAACTGTTTTTT
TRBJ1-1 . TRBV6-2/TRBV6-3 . CASSPVGHINTEAFF TGTGCCAGCAGTCCCGTAGGACATATTAACACTGAAGCTTTCTTT
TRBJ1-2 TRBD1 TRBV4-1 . CASSPLPGQINYGYTF TGCGCCAGCAGTCCCCTTCCGGGACAGATAAACTATGGCTACACCTTC
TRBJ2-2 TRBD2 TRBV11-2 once CASSLVPAGRTGELFF TGTGCCAGCAGCTTAGTCCCAGCGGGGAGGACCGGGGAGCTGTTTTTT
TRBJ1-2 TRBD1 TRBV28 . CASSSDRVRGYTF TGTGCCAGCAGCTCTGACAGGGTTAGAGGCTACACCTTC
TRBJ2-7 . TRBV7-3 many CASSLGQGGEQYF TGTGCCAGCAGCTTAGGCCAGGGGGGAGAGCAGTACTTC
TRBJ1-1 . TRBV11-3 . CASSFRQNTEAFF TGTGCCAGCAGCTTTCGACAAAACACTGAAGCTTTCTTT
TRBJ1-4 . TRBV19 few CASSAGINEKLFF TGTGCCAGTAGCGCAGGAATTAATGAAAAACTGTTTTTT
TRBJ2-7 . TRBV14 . CASSQVHDRPNEQYF TGTGCCAGCAGCCAAGTACACGACAGACCCAACGAGCAGTACTTC
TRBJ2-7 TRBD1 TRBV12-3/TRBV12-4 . CASSLGQEQYF TGTGCCAGCAGTTTGGGACAGGAGCAGTACTTC
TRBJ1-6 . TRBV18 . CASSPQRDSPLHF TGTGCCAGCTCACCACAGCGTGATTCACCCCTCCACTTT
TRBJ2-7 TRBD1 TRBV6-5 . CASSPTWDSLKNF TGTGCCAGCAGTCCCACCTGGGACAGCCTAAAGAACTTC
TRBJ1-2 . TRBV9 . CASSVDPANYGYTF TGTGCCAGCAGCGTAGATCCGGCTAACTATGGCTACACCTTC
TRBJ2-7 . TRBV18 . CASSPTVNYEQYF TGTGCCAGCTCACCAACAGTAAACTACGAGCAGTACTTC
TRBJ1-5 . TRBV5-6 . CASSSRAGNQPQHF TGTGCCAGCAGCTCACGGGCGGGGAATCAGCCCCAGCATTTT
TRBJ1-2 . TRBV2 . CAVLLDREVHGYTF TGTGCTGTCCTTCTGGACAGAGAAGTCCATGGCTACACCTTC
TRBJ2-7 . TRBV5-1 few CASSPTGTTAYEQYF TGCGCCAGCAGCCCAACCGGGACAACAGCCTACGAGCAGTACTTC
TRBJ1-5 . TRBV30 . CAWSEWRQLNPAQHF TGTGCCTGGAGCGAATGGCGACAGCTTAATCCAGCCCAGCATTTT
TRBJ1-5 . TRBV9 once CASSVGRASNQPQHF TGTGCCAGCAGCGTAGGCAGGGCCAGCAATCAGCCCCAGCATTTT
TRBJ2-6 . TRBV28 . CASSWDNSGANVLTF TGTGCCAGCAGTTGGGACAACTCTGGGGCCAACGTCCTGACTTTC
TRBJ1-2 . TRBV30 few CAWGGPWAITYGYTF TGTGCCTGGGGGGGCCCATGGGCAATCACCTATGGCTACACCTTC